These T cell receptor beta chains were read from a single sample in a study of blood T cell repertoires in COVID-19. Generated by immunoSEQ multiplex PCR, the TCRdb table keeps only in-frame clones and is missing some. The table has approximately 230,000 clones, about 90% seen once. The material sequenced was PBMCs or T cells enriched from blood (not recorded which). All receptors come from a woman under 30 who had recovered from COVID-19. CDR3s include the opening cysteine and the closing phenylalanine or tryptophan. The D gene is left open where the match is weak. Rows give clone size only sometimes, using once, few, many, or a class for an expanded clone.

TRBV7-3,TRBD1,TRBJ2-5,NA,15,CASSLSGQGVETQYF,TGTGCCAGCAGCTTGTCCGGACAGGGGGTGGAGACCCAGTACTTC
TRBV5-5,TRBD1,TRBJ1-5,NA,16,CASSLKGGEVVQPQHF,TGTGCCAGCAGCTTGAAAGGGGGCGAGGTTGTTCAGCCCCAGCATTTT
TRBV12-3/TRBV12-4,NA,TRBJ1-2,NA,13,CASSFNPNYGYTF,TGTGCCAGCAGTTTCAATCCCAACTATGGCTACACCTTC
TRBV7-2,NA,TRBJ1-1,NA,10,CASSAPGAFF,TGTGCCAGCAGCGCCCCAGGAGCTTTCTTT
TRBV6-1,NA,TRBJ1-1,NA,14,CASSVGGASTEAFF,TGTGCCAGCAGTGTGGGGGGGGCCTCCACTGAAGCTTTCTTT
TRBV7-9,TRBD1,TRBJ2-7,NA,12,CASSPTGLEQYF,TGTGCCAGCAGCCCGACAGGGCTCGAGCAGTACTTC
TRBV2,TRBD2,TRBJ2-7,NA,16,CASSGPVRTSIYEQYF,TGTGCCAGCAGTGGACCCGTTCGGACTAGCATCTACGAGCAGTACTTC
TRBV6-2/TRBV6-3,TRBD1,TRBJ1-1,NA,15,CASSYPRGRNTEAFF,TGTGCCAGCAGTTACCCCAGGGGGAGGAACACTGAAGCTTTCTTT
TRBV9,NA,TRBJ1-4,NA,14,CASSTDRVGEKLFF,TGTGCCAGCAGCACAGACAGAGTAGGAGAAAAACTGTTTTTT
TRBV10-3,TRBD1,TRBJ2-3,NA,17,CAISESFRQGSTDTQYF,TGTGCCATCAGTGAGTCGTTTAGACAGGGAAGCACAGATACGCAGTATTTT
TRBV21-1,NA,TRBJ1-2,NA,14,CASSKVEPNYGYTF,TGTGCCAGCAGCAAAGTCGAGCCTAACTATGGCTACACCTTC
TRBV27,NA,TRBJ1-3,NA,16,CASSLAAGLSGNTIYF,TGTGCCAGCAGTTTAGCGGCAGGGCTGTCTGGAAACACCATATATTTT
TRBV6-2/TRBV6-3,NA,TRBJ2-3,NA,14,CASSYSLATDTQYF,TGTGCCAGCAGTTACTCTCTAGCCACAGATACGCAGTATTTT
TRBV7-2,NA,TRBJ1-2,NA,11,CASSLNYGYTF,TGTGCCAGCAGTCTTAATTATGGCTACACCTTC
TRBV5-6,TRBD1,TRBJ1-2,few,13,CASSLDREGGYTF,TGTGCCAGCAGCCTTGACAGGGAAGGCGGCTACACCTTC
TRBV3-1/TRBV3-2,NA,TRBJ1-5,NA,16,CASSQYPLQGGQPQHF,TGTGCCAGCAGCCAATACCCCTTACAGGGTGGTCAGCCCCAGCATTTT
TRBV12-3/TRBV12-4,NA,TRBJ1-2,NA,12,CASSSGEYGYTF,TGTGCCAGCAGCTCGGGGGAATATGGCTACACCTTC
TRBV19,NA,TRBJ1-1,NA,14,CASSIWQLNTEAFF,TGTGCCAGTAGTATCTGGCAGTTGAACACTGAAGCTTTCTTT
TRBV11-1,NA,TRBJ2-5,NA,14,CASSLAHIEETQYF,TGTGCCAGCAGCTTAGCGCACATCGAAGAGACCCAGTACTTC
TRBV9,NA,TRBJ2-1,NA,16,CASSVGRSASYNEQFF,TGTGCCAGCAGCGTAGGTCGGTCTGCTTCCTACAATGAGCAGTTCTTC
TRBV2,TRBD1,TRBJ2-3,NA,15,CASRRTGARTDTQYF,TGTGCCAGCAGGAGGACAGGGGCCCGCACAGATACGCAGTATTTT
TRBV3-1/TRBV3-2,TRBD2,TRBJ2-1,NA,17,CASSQAGTSGRRNEQFF,TGTGCCAGCAGCCAAGCCGGGACTAGCGGGAGACGGAATGAGCAGTTCTTC
TRBV11-3,NA,TRBJ1-1,once,12,CASSLTRTEAFF,TGTGCCAGCAGCTTAACACGCACTGAAGCTTTCTTT
TRBV4-3,NA,TRBJ1-2,NA,14,CASSQGEGGYGYTF,TGCGCCAGCAGCCAAGGGGAAGGGGGCTATGGCTACACCTTC
TRBV9,NA,TRBJ1-6,NA,15,CASSVGQRDNSPLHF,TGTGCCAGCAGCGTAGGACAGCGAGATAATTCACCCCTCCACTTT
TRBV5-6,TRBD1,TRBJ1-2,NA,15,CASRTGTGFYRGYTF,TGTGCCAGCAGGACCGGGACAGGGTTTTATCGGGGCTACACCTTC
TRBV7-2,NA,TRBJ2-2,NA,13,CASSVDSGQELFF,TGTGCCAGCAGCGTTGATTCGGGACAGGAGCTGTTTTTT
TRBV19,NA,TRBJ2-3,NA,14,CASRRGSGTDTQYF,TGTGCCAGCCGACGGGGGTCGGGCACAGATACGCAGTATTTT
TRBV5-4,NA,TRBJ2-2,NA,15,CASSLAGANTGELFF,TGTGCCAGCAGCTTGGCAGGCGCGAACACCGGGGAGCTGTTTTTT
TRBV27,NA,TRBJ2-5,NA,13,CASSFAGPETQYF,TGTGCCAGCAGTTTCGCGGGACCAGAGACCCAGTACTTC
TRBV21-1,NA,TRBJ1-1,NA,15,CASSKGQGRNTEAFF,TGTGCCAGCAGCAAAGGACAGGGAAGGAACACTGAAGCTTTCTTT
TRBV7-8,TRBD1,TRBJ2-2,NA,19,CASSLLPGTGRPNTGELFF,TGTGCCAGCAGCTTATTACCCGGGACAGGGAGGCCGAACACCGGGGAGCTGTTTTTT
TRBV19,TRBD1,TRBJ1-3,NA,17,CASSRLGTDYSGNTIYF,TGTGCCAGTAGTCGGCTCGGGACAGATTACTCTGGAAACACCATATATTTT
TRBV3-1/TRBV3-2,NA,TRBJ1-3,NA,15,CASSLGQSSGNTIYF,TGTGCCAGCAGCCTCGGACAGAGCTCTGGAAACACCATATATTTT
TRBV3-1/TRBV3-2,NA,TRBJ2-5,NA,14,CASSLNLDQETQYF,TGTGCCAGCAGCCTCAACCTAGACCAAGAGACCCAGTACTTC
TRBV7-9,NA,TRBJ2-1,NA,16,CASSSAWGRNYNEQFF,TGTGCCAGCAGCTCGGCCTGGGGGCGAAATTACAATGAGCAGTTCTTC
TRBV25-1,NA,TRBJ1-2,NA,12,CASTVRNYGYTF,TGTGCCAGCACCGTTCGGAACTATGGCTACACCTTC
TRBV2,TRBD1,TRBJ1-1,NA,13,CASSVQGGTEAFF,TGTGCCAGCAGTGTACAGGGGGGCACTGAAGCTTTCTTT
TRBV7-8,NA,TRBJ2-7,NA,16,CASSLSRGLGDSEQYF,TGTGCCAGCAGCTTATCCCGCGGGTTGGGAGATTCCGAGCAGTACTTC
TRBV19,TRBD1,TRBJ2-7,NA,14,CAGGPGQRPIEQYF,TGTGCCGGCGGACCGGGACAGAGGCCAATCGAGCAGTACTTC
TRBV15,TRBD1,TRBJ1-4,NA,17,CATSMLGTGGTREKLFF,TGTGCCACCAGCATGCTAGGGACAGGGGGAACAAGGGAAAAACTGTTTTTT
TRBV10-3,NA,TRBJ1-5,NA,13,CATGSDSNQPQHF,TGTGCCACCGGGAGCGATAGCAATCAGCCCCAGCATTTT
TRBV19,NA,TRBJ1-3,NA,15,CASSGGAGAGNTIYF,TGTGCCAGTAGTGGGGGGGCAGGAGCTGGAAACACCATATATTTT
TRBV11-3,NA,TRBJ1-2,NA,13,CASIREEPYGYTF,TGTGCCAGCATTAGGGAGGAACCCTATGGCTACACCTTC
TRBV25-1,TRBD1,TRBJ2-2,once,16,CASSGWTGGAAGELFF,TGTGCCAGCAGTGGGTGGACAGGGGGCGCCGCCGGGGAGCTGTTTTTT
TRBV15,TRBD1,TRBJ2-5,NA,14,CATSPGTGGGTQYF,TGTGCCACCAGCCCCGGGACAGGCGGCGGGACCCAGTACTTC